The 4 T cell receptor beta chains reported below all come from one sample, sequenced in a study of cytomegalovirus exposure and HLA in healthy donors. PCR involved 60 Vbeta and 13 Jbeta primers. Repertoires were generated with immunoSEQ multiplex PCR, while TCRdb's copy carries only in-frame clones and drops some. The sample shows roughly 120,000 clones, and roughly 2.5% sits with its ten largest clones. Sequenced: PBMCs. All receptors come from a young man in good health and CMV-seronegative.

The gene calls are TRBV28 and TRBJ2-7, with 10 bases matching TRBD1. The V gene end was trimmed by 5 bases and the J gene end by 3 bases; junction bases not matched to a gene: 1. CDR3 size: 13 residues. Germline V lookup: CDR1 MDHEN, CDR2 SYDVKM. The CDR3 DNA reads as TGTGCCAGCAGTCGGGACAGGGGCTACGAGCAGTACTTC. It specifies CASSRDRGYEQYF.

Remarks on this clone: Different DNA sequences within this sample yield the same CDR3. This chain connects TRBV5-1 to TRBJ1-1; D is perhaps TRBD1 (5 bases). V lost 1 base to trimming and J lost 4 bases, with 8 bases between them. Germline CDR1 is SGHRS and CDR2 is YFSETQ. CDR3 length equals 13 residues. The CDR3 sequence is CASSLIRGTEAFF. The CDR3 DNA reads TGCGCCAGCAGCTTGATTAGGGGCACTGAAGCTTTCTTT. Together with reference TRBV5-1 and TRBJ1-1, the CDR3 gives the full variable domain: KAGVTQTPRYLIKTRGQQVTLSCSPISGHRSVSWYQQTPGQGLQFLFEYFSETQRNKGNFPGRFSGRQFSNSRSEMNVSTLELGDSALYLCASSLIRGTEAFFGQGTRLTVV.

The genes are TRBV18 and TRBJ1-3; D gene unclear. CDR3 size: 15 residues. Per the germline V gene, CDR1 is KGHSH and CDR2 is LQKENI. V lost 5 bases and J 0 bases, leaving 11 bases between the germline ends. The CDR3 DNA sequence: TGTGCCAGCTCAGACTACGCCGACTCTGGAAACACCATATATTTT. It specifies CASSDYADSGNTIYF. The full variable domain, rest sourced from reference TRBV18 and TRBJ1-3, is NAGVMQNPRHLVRRRGQEARLRCSPMKGHSHVYWYRQLPEEGLKFMVYLQKENIIDESGMPKERFSAEFPKEGPSILRIQQVVRGDSAAYFCASSDYADSGNTIYFGEGSWLTVV.

The J gene is TRBJ1-2, the V gene TRBV11-2; D uncertain. The CDR3 has 16 amino acids. The germline CDR1 and CDR2 sequences are SGHAT and FQNNGV. Trimming stripped 6 bases from V and 0 bases from J, with 17 bases between. The CDR3 sequence: CASSYTPQEANYGYTF. The CDR3 DNA follows: TGTGCCAGCAGTTACACCCCCCAGGAGGCTAACTATGGCTACACCTTC.